Listed here is a single TCR beta chain. The data derive from a study of blood T cell repertoires in COVID-19. Across the study: The United States, Italy and Spain were the sources of the acute and convalescent COVID-19 samples. T cells, B-cell-depleted T cells, or PBMCs supplied cDNA or gDNA.

Source study methods: Scientists estimated how many nucleated cells there were by amplifying reference gene primers. Sequencing used immunoSEQ multiplex PCR; TCRdb keeps in-frame clones, though not all of them. V, J and clone size were drawn from that table, and D and trimming were deduced from the DNA. The repertoire includes some 430,000 clones, 90% of them detected once, and about 0.6% sits in the top ten. V shed 4 bases and J shed 7 bases, with 18 bases lying between them. From germline, CDR1 is SGDLS and CDR2 YYNGEE. The CDR3 covers 15 residues. Sequencing was performed on PBMCs or T cells enriched from blood (not recorded which). This chain links TRBV9 with TRBJ1-5, with D tentatively TRBD1 (6 bases). The receptor was derived from a man between 18 and 35 years old who had recovered from COVID-19. As DNA, the CDR3 is TGTGCCAGCAGCCCTGGCGGGGGGCAGGGACAGCCCCAGCATTTT. This encodes CASSPGGGQGQPQHF.